This T cell receptor (beta chain) was found in a study of T cell clones after liver transplantation. Study-wide results and limits: A significant post-transplant drop in circulating graft-donor-reactive CD4 TCRbeta sequences occurred in most of the 8 subjects.

Using immunoSEQ multiplex PCR, the repertoire was profiled, and TCRdb retains in-frame clones only, with some absent. This table holds fewer than 85,000 clones, less than 90% found once. Note on this clone: Its antigen remains unidentified.

The CDR3 consists of 16 residues. V was clipped by 2 bases and J by 4 bases; unmatched bases: 7. Germline V gene data show CDR1 as SGHRS and CDR2 as YFSETQ. Sequenced material: CD4+ T cells from blood, taken at the 22-month timepoint. The chain couples TRBV5-1 to TRBJ2-2; 8 bases align to TRBD1. This clonotype was obtained from a human patient who received a liver transplant. Certain T cells may be donor cells from the graft. The CDR3 sequence: CASSLSQGASTGELFF. Here the CDR3 DNA reads TGCGCCAGCAGCTTAAGTCAGGGGGCTAGCACCGGGGAGCTGTTTTTT. The full variable domain, completed using reference TRBV5-1 and TRBJ2-2, is KAGVTQTPRYLIKTRGQQVTLSCSPISGHRSVSWYQQTPGQGLQFLFEYFSETQRNKGNFPGRFSGRQFSNSRSEMNVSTLELGDSALYLCASSLSQGASTGELFFGEGSRLTVL.